A selection of T cell receptor beta chains follows, all from one sample in a study of beta chain features in type 1 diabetes. TCRdb's table, derived via immunoSEQ multiplex PCR, lists solely in-frame clones and lacks some. The sample consists of some 240,000 clones, 16% of them appearing once. Sequenced: naive CD4+ T cells from blood. The receptors come from a man younger than 45 with type 1 diabetes. CDR3s include the opening cysteine and the closing phenylalanine or tryptophan. Each record gives: clone size, J gene, V gene, D gene, CDR3 protein, CDR3 DNA. D genes are given only for firm matches. Expanded clones get a size class; other rows say once, few or many, or leave the size out.

abundance: -
j_gene: TRBJ2-1
v_gene: TRBV25-1
d_gene: -
CDR3aa: CASSDSGRNEQFF
CDR3nt: TGTGCCAGCAGTGACTCAGGACGCAATGAGCAGTTCTTC

abundance: few
j_gene: TRBJ2-2
v_gene: TRBV9
d_gene: TRBD1
CDR3aa: CASSALGTGEFGELFF
CDR3nt: TGTGCCAGCAGCGCCTTGGGGACAGGGGAGTTCGGGGAGCTGTTTTTT

abundance: few
j_gene: TRBJ2-2
v_gene: TRBV29-1
d_gene: -
CDR3aa: CSVDVLDTGELFF
CDR3nt: TGCAGCGTTGATGTTTTGGACACCGGGGAGCTGTTTTTT

abundance: -
j_gene: TRBJ1-2
v_gene: TRBV30
d_gene: TRBD1
CDR3aa: CAWSEGRGHGYTF
CDR3nt: TGTGCCTGGAGTGAGGGCAGGGGGCACGGCTACACCTTC

abundance: -
j_gene: TRBJ2-3
v_gene: TRBV9
d_gene: -
CDR3aa: CASSVTITDTQYF
CDR3nt: TGTGCCAGCAGCGTAACGATCACAGATACGCAGTATTTT

abundance: few
j_gene: TRBJ2-1
v_gene: TRBV7-6
d_gene: -
CDR3aa: CAISGRRINEQFF
CDR3nt: TGTGCCATATCAGGCCGCCGAATCAATGAGCAGTTCTTC

abundance: few
j_gene: TRBJ2-5
v_gene: TRBV7-9
d_gene: -
CDR3aa: CASSRLVIFGETQYF
CDR3nt: TGTGCCAGCAGCCGTTTAGTGATCTTTGGAGAGACCCAGTACTTC

abundance: -
j_gene: TRBJ1-2
v_gene: TRBV28
d_gene: -
CDR3aa: CASSPGRALNYGYTF
CDR3nt: TGTGCCAGCAGCCCCGGCAGGGCCCTTAACTATGGCTACACCTTC

abundance: few
j_gene: TRBJ2-1
v_gene: TRBV11-2
d_gene: -
CDR3aa: CASSLVGMGDEQFF
CDR3nt: TGTGCCAGCAGCTTAGTAGGCATGGGAGATGAGCAGTTCTTC

abundance: few
j_gene: TRBJ1-2
v_gene: TRBV13
d_gene: TRBD1
CDR3aa: CASSKRQGGLGGYTF
CDR3nt: TGTGCCAGCAGCAAAAGACAGGGAGGTCTAGGTGGCTACACCTTC

abundance: few
j_gene: TRBJ1-1
v_gene: TRBV7-2
d_gene: TRBD1
CDR3aa: CASRTQGGGGPEAFF
CDR3nt: TGTGCCAGCAGGACACAGGGGGGCGGAGGGCCTGAAGCTTTCTTT

abundance: few
j_gene: TRBJ2-3
v_gene: TRBV5-4
d_gene: -
CDR3aa: CASSLGVGTSTDTQYF
CDR3nt: TGTGCCAGCAGCTTGGGGGTCGGGACGAGCACAGATACGCAGTATTTT

abundance: -
j_gene: TRBJ1-5
v_gene: TRBV30
d_gene: -
CDR3aa: CAWSQLSSGQPQHF
CDR3nt: TGTGCCTGGAGTCAACTCTCGAGTGGCCAGCCCCAGCATTTT

abundance: -
j_gene: TRBJ2-7
v_gene: TRBV2
d_gene: -
CDR3aa: CASMVRGRSYEQYF
CDR3nt: TGTGCCAGCATGGTTAGAGGCAGATCGTACGAGCAGTACTTC

abundance: -
j_gene: TRBJ1-5
v_gene: TRBV23-1
d_gene: TRBD1
CDR3aa: CASSQETGDWDQPQHF
CDR3nt: TGCGCCAGCAGTCAAGAGACAGGGGACTGGGATCAGCCCCAGCATTTT

abundance: -
j_gene: TRBJ2-4
v_gene: TRBV12-5
d_gene: -
CDR3aa: CASGLSGGNIQYF
CDR3nt: TGTGCTAGTGGTTTGTCAGGCGGGAACATTCAGTACTTC

abundance: -
j_gene: TRBJ2-2
v_gene: TRBV23-1
d_gene: -
CDR3aa: CASSQRDVRGTGELFF
CDR3nt: TGCGCCAGCAGTCAGAGGGACGTCAGGGGCACCGGGGAGCTGTTTTTT

abundance: few
j_gene: TRBJ2-7
v_gene: TRBV20-1
d_gene: -
CDR3aa: CSARTRSGQYF
CDR3nt: TGCAGTGCTAGAACGCGGTCAGGGCAGTACTTC

abundance: few
j_gene: TRBJ2-2
v_gene: TRBV4-3
d_gene: -
CDR3aa: CASSHRLEGELFF
CDR3nt: TGCGCCAGCAGCCATCGATTGGAGGGGGAGCTGTTTTTT

abundance: -
j_gene: TRBJ2-5
v_gene: TRBV12-5
d_gene: TRBD1
CDR3aa: CASGPDRGETQYF
CDR3nt: TGTGCTAGTGGCCCGGACAGGGGAGAGACCCAGTACTTC

abundance: -
j_gene: TRBJ2-3
v_gene: TRBV5-1
d_gene: -
CDR3aa: CASSLGGSTDTQYF
CDR3nt: TGCGCCAGCAGCCTGGGCGGGAGCACAGATACGCAGTATTTT

abundance: few
j_gene: TRBJ1-2
v_gene: TRBV9
d_gene: -
CDR3aa: CASSVDGDYGYTF
CDR3nt: TGTGCCAGCAGCGTAGACGGAGACTATGGCTACACCTTC

abundance: few
j_gene: TRBJ2-5
v_gene: TRBV18
d_gene: -
CDR3aa: CASSPRNWTDQETQYF
CDR3nt: TGTGCCAGCTCACCCCGCAATTGGACAGACCAAGAGACCCAGTACTTC

abundance: once
j_gene: TRBJ2-7
v_gene: TRBV9
d_gene: -
CDR3aa: CASSVGGPTYEQYF
CDR3nt: TGTGCCAGCAGCGTAGGGGGGCCCACCTACGAGCAGTACTTC

abundance: few
j_gene: TRBJ2-1
v_gene: TRBV4-1
d_gene: TRBD2
CDR3aa: CASSQVESAGGYNEQFF
CDR3nt: TGCGCCAGCAGCCAAGTAGAATCGGCGGGAGGGTACAATGAGCAGTTCTTC

abundance: few
j_gene: TRBJ2-1
v_gene: TRBV7-9
d_gene: -
CDR3aa: CASSAHNEQFF
CDR3nt: TGTGCCAGCAGCGCTCACAATGAGCAGTTCTTC